The source of this TCR beta chain is a study of blood T cell repertoires in COVID-19 (dated by TCRdb to 2020 to 2022). Background on the whole study: The collaborator samples originated in the United States, Italy and Spain and spanned the acute and convalescent phases of COVID-19. The material from the prospective study consisted of cDNA or gDNA derived from T cells, B-cell-depleted T cells, or PBMCs. Subjects who had been exposed to COVID-19, were actively infected with it, or had recovered from it provided the deeply sampled blood TCRbeta repertoires that made up the dataset. The repertoires were made available in a free public database intended to serve as a resource for research on the immune response to SARS-CoV-2. The samples were drawn from two sources: the first 160 participants of the ongoing ImmuneRACE study, and 1,254 subjects contributed by 6 global collaborators. A de-identified subject ID, COVID-19 status, age in years and sex were almost always included in the sample metadata. Where HLA class I and class II types were available, the types were taken from metadata supplied by the sample provider, not from assay-based typing. What the research found in general, with its limitations: Clinical and demographic metadata were provided uncurated, with the amount varying by source and participant.

As to this clone: The antigen this receptor binds is unknown. No base qualities exist here, and no much larger clone lies one base off it.

The germline V gene provides CDR1 WSHSY and CDR2 SAAADI. Reading from cysteine to phenylalanine, the CDR3 counts 17 amino acids. Of all the DNA, just the CDR3 is kept, 51 bases in frame from base 1. The junction carries 16 bases between V and J, which are trimmed by 7 bases and 0 bases respectively. TCRbeta CDR3 regions were amplified from genomic DNA by means of the immunoSEQ Assay, a bias-controlled multiplex PCR. For the original study's pipeline: The number of nucleated cells in each sample was estimated by amplification of reference gene primers within the assay. Sequence reads were collapsed and filtered to measure the absolute abundance of every unique TCRbeta CDR3 rearrangement. Productive Simpson clonality was computed per sample as the square root of Simpson's diversity index over productive rearrangements. Imported from immuneACCESS, the table was reduced by TCRdb to in-frame sequences with V and J called. These copies leave out some clones; in studies compared against another copy, an unresolved V gene accounts for under half, and the cause of the remainder is not known. V, J and clone size reflect that table, while D and trimming were determined from the DNA. Recorded for this sample are 490,000 or so clones; around nine tenths of them occurred a single time. Jointly, the top ten make up 8% to 9.5% of the sample.

Participants in the prospective study were enrolled through a virtual design, were aged about 18 to 100 years, and lived in approximately 25 United States geographic areas. Cohort assignment in the prospective study relied on participant-reported clinical history from a screening survey and a study questionnaire. ImmuneRACE Cohort 3 recovered participants were defined by two consecutive negative NP/OP PCR tests, healthcare professional clearance, or symptom resolution. In the prospective study, mobile phlebotomists collected whole blood, serum and a nasopharyngeal or oropharyngeal swab from each participant. Prospective study participants could optionally give additional blood draws and questionnaires over a roughly 2-month period. Prospective study blood samples were shipped either frozen or at room temperature before DNA extraction.

The specimen was PBMCs or T cells enriched from blood (not recorded which). The rearrangement combines TRBV10-2 with TRBJ2-6; TRBD1 is perhaps the D gene, given 7 matching bases. This clonotype was obtained from a woman in her fifties or sixties who had recovered from COVID-19. CDR3 region: CASTPRDSYSGANVLTF. The DNA sequence is as follows: TGCGCCAGCACGCCGCGGGACAGTTACTCTGGGGCCAACGTCCTGACTTTC.